This T cell receptor (beta chain) comes out of a study of blood T cell repertoires in COVID-19. Only in-frame clones appear in the TCRdb table, and some are missing; sequencing was by immunoSEQ multiplex PCR. The sample carries roughly 120,000 clones, roughly 80% recorded once. V was cut by 4 bases and J by 0 bases, with 4 bases left in between. The CDR3 extends over 13 amino acids. The rearrangement links TRBV12-3 or TRBV12-4 to TRBJ1-3; no clear D gene. This receptor was obtained from a man aged 65 to 85 with acute or convalescent COVID-19. The sample taken for sequencing was peripheral blood. CDR3 coding DNA: TGTGCCAGCAGTTACTACTCTGGAAACACCATATATTTT. Protein product: CASSYYSGNTIYF.